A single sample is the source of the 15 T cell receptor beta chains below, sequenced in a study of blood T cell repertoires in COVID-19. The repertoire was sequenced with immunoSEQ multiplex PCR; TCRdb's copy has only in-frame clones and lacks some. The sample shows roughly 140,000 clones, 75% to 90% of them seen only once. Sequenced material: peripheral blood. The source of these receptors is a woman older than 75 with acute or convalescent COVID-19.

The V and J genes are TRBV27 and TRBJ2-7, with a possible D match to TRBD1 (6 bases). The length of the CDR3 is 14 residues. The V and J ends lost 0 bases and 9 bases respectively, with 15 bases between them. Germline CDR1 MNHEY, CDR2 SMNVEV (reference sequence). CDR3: CASSLSKQGRAQYF. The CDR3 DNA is TGTGCCAGCAGTTTATCGAAACAGGGTCGCGCGCAGTACTTC.

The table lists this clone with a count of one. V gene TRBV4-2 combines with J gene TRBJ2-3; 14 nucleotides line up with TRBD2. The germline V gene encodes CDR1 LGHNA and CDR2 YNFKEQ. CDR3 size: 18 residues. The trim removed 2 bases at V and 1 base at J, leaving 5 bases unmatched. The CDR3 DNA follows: TGTGCCAGCAGCCAATCCTCGGGACTAGCGGGGGGCACAGATACGCAGTATTTT. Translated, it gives CASSQSSGLAGGTDTQYF.

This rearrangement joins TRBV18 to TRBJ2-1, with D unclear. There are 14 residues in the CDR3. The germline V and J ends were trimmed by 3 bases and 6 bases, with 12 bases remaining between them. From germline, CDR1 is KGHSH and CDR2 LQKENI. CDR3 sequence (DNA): TGTGCCAGCTCACCGCCATCTCTGAGCAATGAGCAGTTCTTC. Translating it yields CASSPPSLSNEQFF.

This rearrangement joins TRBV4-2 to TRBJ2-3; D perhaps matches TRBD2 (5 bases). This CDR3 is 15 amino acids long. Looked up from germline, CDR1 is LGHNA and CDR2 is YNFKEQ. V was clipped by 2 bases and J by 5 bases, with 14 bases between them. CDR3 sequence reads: CASSQTSAEGDTQYF. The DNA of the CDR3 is TGTGCCAGCAGCCAAACATCAGCGGAAGGAGATACGCAGTATTTT.

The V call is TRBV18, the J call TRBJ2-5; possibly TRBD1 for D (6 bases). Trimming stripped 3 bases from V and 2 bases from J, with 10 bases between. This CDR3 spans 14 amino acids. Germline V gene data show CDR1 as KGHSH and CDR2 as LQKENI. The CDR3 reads CASSPLGQQETQYF. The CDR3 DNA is TGTGCCAGCTCACCCTTAGGACAGCAAGAGACCCAGTACTTC.

Here the CDR3 reads CASSIGGAGTQYF. Written as DNA, the CDR3 is TGTGCCAGTAGTATTGGGGGGGCGGGGACCCAGTACTTC. The chain combines TRBV19 with TRBJ2-5; a possible D gene is TRBD2 (7 bases). The V and J ends lost 3 bases and 7 bases respectively, with 12 bases between them. Germline V CDR1 and CDR2: LNHDA, SQIVND (reference sequence). The CDR3 length is 13 residues.

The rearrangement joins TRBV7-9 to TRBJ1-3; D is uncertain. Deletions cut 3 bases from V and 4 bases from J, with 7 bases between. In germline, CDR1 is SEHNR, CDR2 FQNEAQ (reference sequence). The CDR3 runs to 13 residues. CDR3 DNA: TGTGCCAGCAGCTTCATAGTCGGAAACACCATATATTTT. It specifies CASSFIVGNTIYF.

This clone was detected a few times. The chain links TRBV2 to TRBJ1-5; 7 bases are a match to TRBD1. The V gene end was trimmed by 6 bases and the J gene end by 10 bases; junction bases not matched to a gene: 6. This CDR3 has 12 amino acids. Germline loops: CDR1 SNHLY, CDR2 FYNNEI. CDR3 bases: TGTGCCAGCAGGCTCGACAGGGCACCCCAGCATTTT. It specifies CASRLDRAPQHF.

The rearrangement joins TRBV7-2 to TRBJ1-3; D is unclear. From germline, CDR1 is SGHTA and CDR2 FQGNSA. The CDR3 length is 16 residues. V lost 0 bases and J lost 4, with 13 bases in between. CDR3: CASSLATASRGNTIYF. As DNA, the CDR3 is TGTGCCAGCAGCTTAGCCACAGCATCAAGAGGAAACACCATATATTTT. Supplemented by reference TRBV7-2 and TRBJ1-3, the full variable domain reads GAGVSQSPSNKVTEKGKDVELRCDPISGHTALYWYRQSLGQGLEFLIYFQGNSAPDKSGLPSDRFSAERTGGSVSTLTIQRTQQEDSAVYLCASSLATASRGNTIYFGEGSWLTVV.

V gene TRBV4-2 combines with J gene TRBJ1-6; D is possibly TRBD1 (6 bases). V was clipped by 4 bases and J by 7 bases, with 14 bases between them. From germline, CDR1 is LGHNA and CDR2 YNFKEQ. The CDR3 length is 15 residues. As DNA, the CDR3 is TGTGCCAGCAGCCCCGGGGACACCGTAAATTCACCCCTCCACTTT. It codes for CASSPGDTVNSPLHF.

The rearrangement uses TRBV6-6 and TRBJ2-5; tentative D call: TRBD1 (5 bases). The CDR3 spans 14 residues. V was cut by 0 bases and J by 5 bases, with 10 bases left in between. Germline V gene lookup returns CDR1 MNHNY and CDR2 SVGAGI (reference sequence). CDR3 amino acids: CASSYSPGMETQYF. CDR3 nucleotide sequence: TGTGCCAGCAGTTACTCCCCAGGGATGGAGACCCAGTACTTC.

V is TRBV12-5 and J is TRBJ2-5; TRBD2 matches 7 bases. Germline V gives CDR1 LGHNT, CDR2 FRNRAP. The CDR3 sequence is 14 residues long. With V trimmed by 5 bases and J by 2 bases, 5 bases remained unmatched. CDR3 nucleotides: TGTGCTAGTGGTACGGGGGGACTTCAAGAGACCCAGTACTTC. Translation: CASGTGGLQETQYF.

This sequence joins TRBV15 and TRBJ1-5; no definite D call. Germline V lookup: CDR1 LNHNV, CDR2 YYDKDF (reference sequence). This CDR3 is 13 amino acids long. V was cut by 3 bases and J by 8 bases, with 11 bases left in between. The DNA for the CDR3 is TGTGCCACCAGCAGGGGTGCGGGTGAGCCCCAGCATTTT. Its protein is CATSRGAGEPQHF.

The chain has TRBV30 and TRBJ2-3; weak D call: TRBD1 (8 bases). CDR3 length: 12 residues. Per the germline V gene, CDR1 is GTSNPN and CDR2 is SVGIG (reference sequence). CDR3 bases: TGTGCAACAGGGGGGGATCCAGATACGCAGTATTTT. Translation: CATGGDPDTQYF.

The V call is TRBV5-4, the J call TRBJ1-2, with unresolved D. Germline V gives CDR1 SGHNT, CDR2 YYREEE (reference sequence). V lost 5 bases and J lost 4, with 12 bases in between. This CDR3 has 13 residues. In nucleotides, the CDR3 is TGTGCCAGCAGTTTTGATCAGGCCTATGGCTACACCTTC. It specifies CASSFDQAYGYTF.